A selection of T cell receptor beta chains follows, all from one sample in a study of immune cell composition in non-small cell lung cancer. Some clones are missing from TCRdb's copy, which holds only in-frame ones; the method was immunoSEQ multiplex PCR. In the table there are over 3,500 clones, 60% to 70% of which are singletons. The sample taken for sequencing was lung tumor tissue. The receptors were sampled from a human donor with non-small cell lung cancer. Both conserved end residues are part of each CDR3. D genes are given only for firm matches. Clone sizes are given selectively: once, few, many, or a class where the clone is expanded.

J gene: TRBJ2-2
D gene: NA
V gene: TRBV21-1
clone size: few
CDR3 DNA: TGTGCCAGCAGTAGGACAGGGTCCACCGGGGAGCTGTTTTTT
CDR3 protein: CASSRTGSTGELFF

J gene: TRBJ1-2
D gene: TRBD1
V gene: TRBV7-2
clone size: few
CDR3 DNA: TGTGCCAGCAGCCCGTTCGACAGGGCCTATGGCTACACCTTC
CDR3 protein: CASSPFDRAYGYTF

J gene: TRBJ1-5
D gene: TRBD1
V gene: TRBV9
clone size: NA
CDR3 DNA: TGTGCCAGCAGCTTAACAGGGGACAATCAGCCCCAGCATTTT
CDR3 protein: CASSLTGDNQPQHF

J gene: TRBJ1-2
D gene: NA
V gene: TRBV6-5
clone size: once
CDR3 DNA: TGTGCCACCTGGACAGCAGCCCGCTATGGCTACACCTTC
CDR3 protein: CATWTAARYGYTF

J gene: TRBJ1-3
D gene: TRBD1
V gene: TRBV7-2
clone size: NA
CDR3 DNA: TGTGCCAGCAGCGTTGACAGGGGGTCAGGAAACACCATATATTTT
CDR3 protein: CASSVDRGSGNTIYF

J gene: TRBJ1-4
D gene: NA
V gene: TRBV7-9
clone size: few
CDR3 DNA: TGTGCCAGCAGCTTAGTGCCAGGGCCAGCTAATGAAAAACTGTTTTTT
CDR3 protein: CASSLVPGPANEKLFF

J gene: TRBJ1-1
D gene: NA
V gene: TRBV6-1
clone size: NA
CDR3 DNA: TGTGCCAGCAGTGAAAGCCCCGGACAGACTGAAGCTTTCTTT
CDR3 protein: CASSESPGQTEAFF

J gene: TRBJ1-2
D gene: TRBD1
V gene: TRBV4-1
clone size: NA
CDR3 DNA: TGCGCCAGCAGCCAAGATCAACGGACAGGGAACTATGGCTACACCTTC
CDR3 protein: CASSQDQRTGNYGYTF

J gene: TRBJ2-5
D gene: NA
V gene: TRBV7-3
clone size: NA
CDR3 DNA: TGTGCCAGCAGCCAATCCGGACTACCCCAAGAGACCCAGTACTTC
CDR3 protein: CASSQSGLPQETQYF

J gene: TRBJ1-3
D gene: NA
V gene: TRBV4-1
clone size: few
CDR3 DNA: TGCGCCAGCAGCCAAGATGGATTGGGGAGAGCAGGAAACACCATATATTTT
CDR3 protein: CASSQDGLGRAGNTIYF

J gene: TRBJ1-2
D gene: TRBD1
V gene: TRBV12-5
clone size: NA
CDR3 DNA: TGTGCTAGTGGTTTGGGTGTGGGACAGGGTGACGGCTACACCTTC
CDR3 protein: CASGLGVGQGDGYTF

J gene: TRBJ2-2
D gene: TRBD2
V gene: TRBV6-5
clone size: NA
CDR3 DNA: TGTGCCAGCAGTTACTCCTCGGGAGGGGACACCGGGGAGCTGTTTTTT
CDR3 protein: CASSYSSGGDTGELFF

J gene: TRBJ1-5
D gene: NA
V gene: TRBV6-5
clone size: few
CDR3 DNA: TGTGCCAGCAGACGGTCGGGGTATAGCAATCAGCCCCAGCATTTT
CDR3 protein: CASRRSGYSNQPQHF

J gene: TRBJ2-5
D gene: NA
V gene: TRBV7-9
clone size: large
CDR3 DNA: TGTGCCAGCAGCCCCACAGCACCCGGTGAAGTTGCCCAGTACTTC
CDR3 protein: CASSPTAPGEVAQYF